Below, 27 T cell receptor beta chains from the same sample are listed, as sequenced in a study of blood T cell repertoires in COVID-19. Clones were sequenced by immunoSEQ multiplex PCR, and TCRdb holds only the in-frame ones, with some missing. This repertoire shows under 120,000 clones, 75% to 90% found once; its top ten account for approximately 30%. Sequenced material: peripheral blood. The receptors stem from a woman older than 75 with acute or convalescent COVID-19.

V is TRBV2 and J is TRBJ1-1; 7 nucleotides align to TRBD1. V gave up 6 bases and J gave up 1 base; unmatched junction bases: 11. The CDR3 covers 16 residues. The germline CDR1 and CDR2 sequences are SNHLY and FYNNEI. CDR3: CASSDPTGTANTEAFF. In DNA, the CDR3 is TGTGCCAGCAGCGACCCTACCGGGACAGCGAACACTGAAGCTTTCTTT.

V gene TRBV6-5 combines with J gene TRBJ2-7; TRBD1 agrees at 7 bases. CDR1 and CDR2 from the germline V gene are MNHEY and SVGAGI. V was pared by 8 bases and J by 9 bases, with 16 bases of the junction left unmatched. The CDR3 extends over 14 amino acids. DNA for the CDR3: TGTGCCAGCTCCCCCCGGGACAGTGATCTGGTGCAGTACTTC. Its protein is CASSPRDSDLVQYF.

This rearrangement joins TRBV12-3 or TRBV12-4 to TRBJ2-7; no definite D call. V was cut by 5 bases and J by 0 bases, with 8 bases left in between. This CDR3 has 13 amino acids. DNA for the CDR3: TGTGCCAGCAGTCCATTTAGCTCCTACGAGCAGTACTTC. This encodes CASSPFSSYEQYF.

The CDR3, as DNA: TGTGCCACCAGTGATTCATACGGGGAACTGTTTTTT. Translating gives CATSDSYGELFF. The chain has TRBV24-1 and TRBJ1-4; D remains unclear. Looked up from germline, CDR1 is KGHDR and CDR2 is SFDVKD. Between the trimmed V and J ends, which lost 2 bases and 12 bases, there was a span of 9 bases. The CDR3 sequence is 12 residues long.

The chain carries TRBV7-7 and TRBJ2-2, with TRBD2 matching 10 bases. CDR1 and CDR2 (germline): SSHAT, FNYEAQ (reference sequence). V gave up 6 bases and J gave up 2 bases; unmatched junction bases: 6. The CDR3 extends over 16 amino acids. CDR3 region: CASSLLAGANTGELFF. DNA for the CDR3: TGTGCCAGCAGTCTCCTAGCGGGGGCAAACACCGGGGAGCTGTTTTTT.

V gene TRBV19 combines with J gene TRBJ1-2, with 7 positions matching TRBD1. V trimming: 7 bases; J trimming: 5 bases; junction bases outside the gene matches: 7. The germline V gene has CDR1 LNHDA and CDR2 SQIVND (reference sequence). This CDR3 spans 13 amino acids. Here the CDR3 reads CASTRQGLYGYTF. DNA of the CDR3: TGTGCCAGTACACGACAGGGACTGTATGGCTACACCTTC.

This chain links TRBV19 with TRBJ1-3; D perhaps matches TRBD1 (6 bases). CDR1 LNHDA and CDR2 SQIVND come from the germline V gene (reference sequence). V was cut by 6 bases and J by 0 bases, with 9 bases left in between. The CDR3 is 14 residues long. The CDR3 loop reads CASSGTISGNTIYF. The CDR3 coding sequence is TGTGCCAGTAGCGGGACAATCTCTGGAAACACCATATATTTT.

The chain links TRBV5-4 to TRBJ2-2, with D hard to call. The ends were cut back, 0 bases at V and 6 bases at J, with 9 bases in the middle. Germline lookup yields CDR1 SGHNT and CDR2 YYREEE (reference sequence). The CDR3 runs 14 residues. The chain's CDR3 is CASSLGLEAGELFF. As DNA, the CDR3 is TGTGCCAGCAGCTTGGGCCTTGAGGCCGGGGAGCTGTTTTTT.

The rearrangement uses TRBV30 and TRBJ1-5, with 9 bases fitting TRBD1. The CDR3 is 13 amino acids. Trimming removed 5 bases from V and 2 bases from J; junction bases left unmatched: 1. CDR1 is GTSNPN, CDR2 SVGIG, per germline (reference sequence). The CDR3 sequence is CAWDRGGNQPQHF. The CDR3 nucleotides read TGTGCCTGGGACAGGGGGGGCAATCAGCCCCAGCATTTT.

The chain carries TRBV14 and TRBJ2-7, with D possibly being TRBD2 (5 bases). V was shortened by 3 bases and J by 6 bases, with 24 bases between the two germline ends. Germline CDR1 is SGHDN and CDR2 is FVKESK. The CDR3 totals 17 residues. CDR3 amino acids: CASSHRLGVPGGGEQYF. CDR3 nucleotide sequence: TGTGCCAGCAGCCATCGATTAGGTGTCCCCGGAGGAGGCGAGCAGTACTTC.

The V call is TRBV5-1, the J call TRBJ2-1; D unresolved. Trimming removed 4 bases at V and 5 bases at J, with 4 bases between. This CDR3 has 11 amino acids. Germline CDR1 reads SGHRS; CDR2 reads YFSETQ. The CDR3 loop reads CASSLDNEQFF. The DNA of the CDR3 is TGCGCCAGCAGCCTAGACAATGAGCAGTTCTTC.

The J gene is TRBJ2-5, the V gene TRBV19, with TRBD2 matching over 7 bases. Germline values: CDR1 LNHDA, CDR2 SQIVND (reference sequence). CDR3 length equals 15 residues. Germline trimming cut 5 bases from V and 4 bases from J; bases unmatched to any gene: 10. Written as DNA, the CDR3 is TGTGCCAGTAGTCCGGGGGGAGGGTTAGGAGAGACCCAGTACTTC. This sequence encodes CASSPGGGLGETQYF.

The chain has TRBV10-2 and TRBJ1-4; tentatively, D is TRBD1 (6 bases). V lost 2 bases to trimming and J lost 7 bases, with 17 bases between them. Germline V gene sequence: CDR1 WSHSY, CDR2 SAAADI. This CDR3 spans 16 amino acids. CDR3 residues: CASSEIGGAGGEKLFF. The CDR3 nucleotides are TGCGCCAGCAGTGAGATTGGGGGGGCAGGTGGTGAAAAACTGTTTTTT.

The J gene is TRBJ2-5, the V gene TRBV19, with 9 nucleotides matching TRBD1. The germline CDR1 and CDR2 sequences are LNHDA and SQIVND (reference sequence). Trimming cost V 3 bases and J 4 bases; bases outside gene matches: 3. The CDR3 has 14 residues. The CDR3 nucleotides read TGTGCCAGTAGTATCGGACAGGGGATAGAGACCCAGTACTTC. Protein: CASSIGQGIETQYF.

In this sample, this clone turned up once. The chain combines TRBV29-1 with TRBJ2-7; TRBD1 matches 9 bases. Germline trimming cut 6 bases from V and 2 bases from J; bases unmatched to any gene: 5. CDR3 length: 13 amino acids. In germline, CDR1 is SQVTM, CDR2 ANQGSEA. The CDR3 sequence is CSVSGTGTYEQYF. CDR3 DNA: TGCAGCGTCTCCGGGACAGGGACCTACGAGCAGTACTTC.

This chain uses TRBV28 with TRBJ1-3; D remains ambiguous. Trimming cost V 7 bases and J 2 bases, with 18 bases left between them. Germline assignment: CDR1 MDHEN and CDR2 SYDVKM. This CDR3 has 16 residues. CDR3 in amino acids: CASTLVRSGAGNTIYF. The CDR3 DNA follows: TGTGCCAGCACCCTAGTCAGATCTGGAGCTGGAAACACCATATATTTT.

The rearrangement links TRBV6-6 to TRBJ2-2, with unresolved D. In germline, CDR1 is MNHNY, CDR2 SVGAGI (reference sequence). The CDR3 is made up of 12 amino acids. The V end was cut by 2 bases, the J end by 6 bases, with 4 bases between. The CDR3 here is CASSYPSGELFF. In DNA form, the CDR3 reads TGTGCCAGCAGTTACCCGTCCGGGGAGCTGTTTTTT.

The V call is TRBV4-1, the J call TRBJ2-3; the match to TRBD2 covers 9 bases. Germline CDR1 and CDR2: MGHRA and YSYEKL. V was clipped by 0 bases and J by 3 bases; unmatched bases: 7. There are 17 residues in the CDR3. CDR3: CASSQDVGRGGTDTQYF. As DNA, the CDR3 is TGCGCCAGCAGCCAAGATGTCGGGCGGGGGGGGACAGATACGCAGTATTTT.

The CDR3 loop is CAWRLAGAYNEQFF. CDR3 nucleotide sequence: TGTGCCTGGAGGCTAGCGGGGGCCTACAATGAGCAGTTCTTC. The chain joins TRBV30 to TRBJ2-1; 10 positions agree with TRBD2. The length of the CDR3 is 14 residues. Germline CDR1 GTSNPN, CDR2 SVGIG (reference sequence). V lost 3 bases to trimming and J lost 2 bases; unmatched junction nucleotides: 1.

The V call is TRBV28, the J call TRBJ1-1; 9 positions agree with TRBD1. Losses at the gene ends were 5 bases for V and 0 bases for J; bases not matched to a gene: 19. The CDR3 spans 20 residues. Germline CDR1 and CDR2: MDHEN and SYDVKM. Written as DNA, the CDR3 is TGTGCCAGCAGTGGGGGCGGGACAGGGATCCCACTACGCATGAACACTGAAGCTTTCTTT. It yields the protein CASSGGGTGIPLRMNTEAFF.

The chain joins TRBV7-8 to TRBJ1-1; TRBD1 matches at 7 bases. The trim removed 5 bases at V and 0 bases at J, leaving 6 bases unmatched. Germline V gives CDR1 SGHVS, CDR2 FQNEAQ. This CDR3 has 15 amino acids. The CDR3 sequence is CASSATGAMNTEAFF. As DNA, the CDR3 is TGTGCCAGCAGCGCCACAGGGGCCATGAACACTGAAGCTTTCTTT.

DNA of the CDR3: TGTGCCAGCAGTTTCCCTAACAGGGATGGCACAGATACGCAGTATTTT. It codes for CASSFPNRDGTDTQYF. The J gene is TRBJ2-3, the V gene TRBV27, with a tentative D call TRBD1 (6 bases). Trimming removed 3 bases at V and 1 base at J, with 14 bases between. Germline V CDR1 and CDR2: MNHEY, SMNVEV (reference sequence). The CDR3 is 16 residues long.

The chain combines TRBV18 with TRBJ2-2; D perhaps matches TRBD2 (5 bases). Germline V CDR1 and CDR2: KGHSH, LQKENI. The CDR3 extends over 13 amino acids. V lost 1 base, J lost 7 bases, and 7 bases lay in between. The CDR3 region is CASSPQDFGELFF. CDR3 nucleotide sequence: TGTGCCAGCTCACCACAGGACTTCGGGGAGCTGTTTTTT.

The chain carries TRBV30 and TRBJ2-3; 7 positions agree with TRBD2. The J segment lost 0 bases and the V segment lost 0 bases, leaving 3 bases of the junction unmatched. Per germline, CDR1 GTSNPN and CDR2 SVGIG (reference sequence). This CDR3 is 15 amino acids long. This chain's CDR3 is CAWSVGGVSTDTQYF. The CDR3 bases are TGTGCCTGGAGTGTTGGGGGGGTGAGCACAGATACGCAGTATTTT.

The CDR3 loop is CASSLGQSNQPQHF. CDR3 DNA: TGTGCCAGCAGCTTAGGACAGAGCAATCAGCCCCAGCATTTT. The genes are TRBV7-2 and TRBJ1-5, with a weak D call TRBD1 (5 bases). V lost 1 base and J lost 1, with 5 bases in between. Germline CDR1 and CDR2: SGHTA and FQGNSA. The CDR3 has 14 residues.

The gene calls are TRBV27 and TRBJ1-2; 8 bases are shared with TRBD1. V shed 0 bases, J shed 1 base, and the junction held 4 bases outside the gene matches. Germline CDR1 MNHEY, CDR2 SMNVEV (reference sequence). This CDR3 is built from 16 residues. The CDR3 spells CASSLSLRGHNYGYTF. DNA for the CDR3: TGTGCCAGCAGTTTATCCCTCAGGGGGCATAACTATGGCTACACCTTC.

The chain carries TRBV3-1 (or the pseudogene TRBV3-2) and TRBJ1-6; D is perhaps TRBD1 (5 bases). V was shortened by 3 bases and J by 7 bases, with 10 bases between the two germline ends. CDR1 and CDR2 from the germline V gene are LGHDT and YNNKEL (reference sequence). This CDR3 has 14 residues. The CDR3 protein is CASSQGGTNSPLHF. The CDR3 DNA follows: TGTGCCAGCAGCCAGGGAGGGACCAATTCACCCCTCCACTTT.